The 9 T cell receptor beta chains listed next were all sequenced from one sample in a study of T cell responses to AZD1222 COVID-19 vaccine. Generated by immunoSEQ multiplex PCR, the TCRdb table keeps only in-frame clones and is missing some. The profile shows about 86,000 clones, approximately 89% of them singletons. The sequencing here drew on peripheral blood, taken on day 0 of AZD1222 vaccination. These receptor sequences come from an adult in good health.

The chain recombines TRBV2 with TRBJ2-1; 10 bases agree with TRBD1. The germline V gene encodes CDR1 SNHLY and CDR2 FYNNEI. V shed 6 bases and J 4 bases; nucleotides not matched to a gene: 3. This CDR3 spans 14 amino acids. CDR3 residues: CASSRTGGYNEQFF. DNA for the CDR3: TGTGCCAGCAGCCGGACAGGGGGATACAATGAGCAGTTCTTC.

The rearrangement links TRBV2 to TRBJ2-5, with 7 bases identical to TRBD1. The CDR3 is 16 amino acids. Germline CDR1 SNHLY, CDR2 FYNNEI. Losses at the gene ends were 4 bases for V and 1 base for J; bases not matched to a gene: 9. CDR3 residues: CASSGPPTGAQETQYF. The CDR3 nucleotides are TGTGCCAGCAGTGGCCCCCCAACAGGGGCCCAAGAGACCCAGTACTTC. The complete variable domain, with remaining parts taken from reference TRBV2 and TRBJ2-5, reads EPEVTQTPSHQVTQMGQEVILRCVPISNHLYFYWYRQILGQKVEFLVSFYNNEISEKSEIFDDQFSVERPDGSNFTLKIRSTKLEDSAMYFCASSGPPTGAQETQYFGPGTRLLVL.

The chain employs TRBV7-7 and TRBJ2-3; a weak D match, TRBD2 (5 bases). Per the germline V gene, CDR1 is SSHAT and CDR2 is FNYEAQ (reference sequence). The CDR3 is 13 amino acids. Trimming took off 8 bases at V and 3 bases at J, with 12 bases between the two ends. CDR3 protein: CASALTNTDTQYF. CDR3 coding DNA: TGTGCCAGCGCCCTGACTAATACAGATACGCAGTATTTT.

CDR3 amino acids: CASSPRASGSPHEQYF. CDR3 nucleotides: TGTGCCAGCAGCCCGAGAGCTAGCGGGAGTCCCCACGAGCAGTACTTC. The chain couples TRBV7-8 to TRBJ2-7; 10 nucleotides align to TRBD2. V was pared by 5 bases and J by 5 bases, with 12 bases of the junction left unmatched. CDR1 SGHVS and CDR2 FQNEAQ come from the germline V gene. The CDR3 has 16 residues.

V usage is TRBV6-5 and J usage is TRBJ1-2; maybe TRBD1 (6 bases). Germline V gene sequence: CDR1 MNHEY, CDR2 SVGAGI. This CDR3 has 15 amino acids. Trimming shortened V by 7 bases and J by 2 bases, and 17 bases separated the two germline ends. CDR3 protein: CASIRGAGANYGYTF. The CDR3 nucleotides are TGTGCCAGCATACGGGGGGCAGGGGCAAACTATGGCTACACCTTC.

The V and J genes are TRBV6-5 and TRBJ2-7; 12 nucleotides agree with TRBD1. The CDR3 runs 15 residues. V shed 10 bases, J shed 5 bases, and the junction held 12 bases outside the gene matches. CDR1 is MNHEY and CDR2 is SVGAGI in the germline V gene. In nucleotides, the CDR3 is TGTGCCACCTCAGATGGGGGGACAGGGGGCCACGAGCAGTACTTC. Translation: CATSDGGTGGHEQYF.

This chain links TRBV19 with TRBJ2-1, with 7 bases that match TRBD2. Germline V gives CDR1 LNHDA, CDR2 SQIVND (reference sequence). There are 15 residues in the CDR3. V gave up 5 bases and J gave up 6 bases; unmatched junction bases: 10. CDR3: CASSGERGVGNEQFF. CDR3 DNA: TGTGCCAGTAGTGGTGAGCGGGGTGTCGGCAATGAGCAGTTCTTC.

The genes are TRBV7-9 and TRBJ1-1; D is undetermined. Germline V gives CDR1 SEHNR, CDR2 FQNEAQ (reference sequence). CDR3 length equals 13 residues. Trimming pared 2 bases from V and 5 bases from J, leaving 9 bases between. CDR3 sequence: CASSLHGETEAFF. DNA for the CDR3: TGTGCCAGCAGCTTACACGGGGAGACTGAAGCTTTCTTT. Full variable domain (rest looked up from reference TRBV7-9 and TRBJ1-1): DTGVSQNPRHKITKRGQNVTFRCDPISEHNRLYWYRQTLGQGPEFLTYFQNEAQLEKSRLLSDRFSAERPKGSFSTLEIQRTEQGDSAMYLCASSLHGETEAFFGQGTRLTVV.

The chain carries TRBV27 and TRBJ1-6; TRBD1 matches at 8 bases. The germline CDR1 and CDR2 sequences are MNHEY and SMNVEV (reference sequence). The CDR3 runs to 21 residues. The V gene end was trimmed by 2 bases and the J gene end by 4 bases; junction bases not matched to a gene: 19. The CDR3 coding sequence is TGTGCCAGCAGTTTAAATAGTGACAGGGGCTGGAGAGAGTCATATAATTCACCCCTCCACTTT. Its translation: CASSLNSDRGWRESYNSPLHF.